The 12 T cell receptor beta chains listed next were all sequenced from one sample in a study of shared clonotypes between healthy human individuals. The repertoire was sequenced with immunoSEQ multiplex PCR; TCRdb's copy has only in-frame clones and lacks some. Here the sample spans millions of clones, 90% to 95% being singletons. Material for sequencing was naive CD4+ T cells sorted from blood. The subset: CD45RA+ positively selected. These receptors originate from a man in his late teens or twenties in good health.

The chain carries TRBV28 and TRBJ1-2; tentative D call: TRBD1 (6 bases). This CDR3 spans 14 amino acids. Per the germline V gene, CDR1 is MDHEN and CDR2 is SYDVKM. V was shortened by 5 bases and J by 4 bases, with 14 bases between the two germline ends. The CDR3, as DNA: TGTGCCAGCAGTACCTCTCGACAGGCCTATGGCTACACCTTC. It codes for CASSTSRQAYGYTF.

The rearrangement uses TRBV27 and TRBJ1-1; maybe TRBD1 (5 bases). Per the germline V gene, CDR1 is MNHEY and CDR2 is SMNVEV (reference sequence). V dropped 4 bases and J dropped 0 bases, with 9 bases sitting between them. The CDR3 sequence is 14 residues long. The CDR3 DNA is TGTGCCAGCAGTTACAGGCCCATGAACACTGAAGCTTTCTTT. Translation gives CASSYRPMNTEAFF.

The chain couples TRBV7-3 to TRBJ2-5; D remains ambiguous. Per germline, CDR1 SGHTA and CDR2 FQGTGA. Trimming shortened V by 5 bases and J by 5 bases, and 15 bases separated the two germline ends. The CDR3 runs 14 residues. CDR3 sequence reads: CASSPTDGAETQYF. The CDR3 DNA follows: TGTGCCAGCAGCCCAACGGACGGCGCCGAGACCCAGTACTTC. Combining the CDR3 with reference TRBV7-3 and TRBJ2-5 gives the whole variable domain GAGVSQTPSNKVTEKGKYVELRCDPISGHTALYWYRQSLGQGPEFLIYFQGTGAADDSGLPNDRFFAVRPEGSVSTLKIQRTERGDSAVYLCASSPTDGAETQYFGPGTRLLVL.

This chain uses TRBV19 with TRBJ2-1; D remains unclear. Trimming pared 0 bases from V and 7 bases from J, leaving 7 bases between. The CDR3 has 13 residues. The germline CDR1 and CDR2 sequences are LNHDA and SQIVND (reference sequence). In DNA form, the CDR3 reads TGTGCCAGTAGTATAGATCAGAGAAATGAGCAGTTCTTC. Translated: CASSIDQRNEQFF.

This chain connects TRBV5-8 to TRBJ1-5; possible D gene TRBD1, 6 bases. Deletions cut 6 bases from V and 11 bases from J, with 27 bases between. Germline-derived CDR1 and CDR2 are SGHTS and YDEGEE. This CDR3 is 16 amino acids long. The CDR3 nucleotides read TGTGCCAGCACCACATTCGGTCTATATCAATCAGGGGCCCAGCATTTT. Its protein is CASTTFGLYQSGAQHF.

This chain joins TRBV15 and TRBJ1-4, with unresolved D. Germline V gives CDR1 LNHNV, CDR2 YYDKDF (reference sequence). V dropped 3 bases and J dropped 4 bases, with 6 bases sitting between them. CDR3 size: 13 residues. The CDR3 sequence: CATSSFYNEKLFF. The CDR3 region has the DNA TGTGCCACCAGCAGTTTCTATAATGAAAAACTGTTTTTT.

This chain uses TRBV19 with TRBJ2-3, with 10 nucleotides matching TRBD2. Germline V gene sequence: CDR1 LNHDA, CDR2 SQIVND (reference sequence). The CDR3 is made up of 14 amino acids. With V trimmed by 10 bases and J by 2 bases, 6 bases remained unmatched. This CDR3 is CATALAGITDTQYF. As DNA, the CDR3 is TGTGCCACCGCACTAGCGGGAATCACAGATACGCAGTATTTT.

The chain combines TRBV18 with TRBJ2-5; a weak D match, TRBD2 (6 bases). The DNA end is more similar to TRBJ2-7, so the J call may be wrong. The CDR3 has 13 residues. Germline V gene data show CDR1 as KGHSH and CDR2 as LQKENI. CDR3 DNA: TGTGCCAGCTCACCATATCGGGGGTACGAGCAGTACTTC. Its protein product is CASSPYRGYEQYF.

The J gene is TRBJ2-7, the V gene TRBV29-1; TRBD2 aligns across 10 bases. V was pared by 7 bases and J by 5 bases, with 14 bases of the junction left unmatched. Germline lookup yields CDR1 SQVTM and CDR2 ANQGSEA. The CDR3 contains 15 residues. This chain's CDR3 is CSALGGGTSVNEQYF. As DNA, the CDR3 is TGCAGCGCTCTGGGCGGGGGGACTAGCGTCAACGAGCAGTACTTC.

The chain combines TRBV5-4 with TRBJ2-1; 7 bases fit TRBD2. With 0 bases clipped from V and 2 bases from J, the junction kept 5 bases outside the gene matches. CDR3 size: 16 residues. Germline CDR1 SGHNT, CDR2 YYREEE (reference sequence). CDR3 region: CASSLGGGSAYNEQFF. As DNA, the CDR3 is TGTGCCAGCAGCTTGGGTGGCGGGAGCGCCTACAATGAGCAGTTCTTC.

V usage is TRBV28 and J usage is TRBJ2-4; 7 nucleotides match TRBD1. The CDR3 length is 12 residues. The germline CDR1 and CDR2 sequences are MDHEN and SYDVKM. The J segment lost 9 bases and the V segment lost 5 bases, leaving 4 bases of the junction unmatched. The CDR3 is CASSPPGGIQYF. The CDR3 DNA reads TGTGCCAGCAGTCCACCAGGGGGCATTCAGTACTTC. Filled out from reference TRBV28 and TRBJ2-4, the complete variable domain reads DVKVTQSSRYLVKRTGEKVFLECVQDMDHENMFWYRQDPGLGLRLIYFSYDVKMKEKGDIPEGYSVSREKKERFSLILESASTNQTSMYLCASSPPGGIQYFGAGTRLSVL.

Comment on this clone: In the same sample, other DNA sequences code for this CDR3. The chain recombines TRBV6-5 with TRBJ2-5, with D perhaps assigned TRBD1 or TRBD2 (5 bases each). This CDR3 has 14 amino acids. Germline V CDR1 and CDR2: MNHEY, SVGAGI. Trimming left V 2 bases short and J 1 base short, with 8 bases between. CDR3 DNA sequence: TGTGCCAGCAGTTACGGGGGACCCCAAGAGACCCAGTACTTC. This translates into CASSYGGPQETQYF.